This entry is about one TCR beta chain. The record originates from a study of T cells in Graves' hyperthyroidism and ophthalmopathy. Study at large: Peripheral blood was secured at the point of initial diagnosis, before any treatment.

Authors of the study amplified TCR beta CDR3 regions from RNA transcripts. Using the HTBI primer set, a first-round RT-PCR was run on the TCR CDR3. TCRdb reprocessed the multiplex PCR reads via MiXCR and lists one record per CDR3 protein. Here the sample spans over 300,000 distinct CDR3 sequences, roughly 13% being singletons. Those patients with uncontrolled infection, other autoimmune disease, pregnancy or lactation were excluded. This CDR3 has 16 amino acids. Unmatched junction bases numbered 3, after V lost 0 bases and J lost 7 bases. Germline V gene lookup returns CDR1 MNHEY and CDR2 SMNVEV (reference sequence).

This TCR was sampled from a woman in her thirties or forties with Graves' ophthalmopathy. The gene calls are TRBV27 and TRBJ2-1, with 13 positions matching TRBD2. Sequencing was performed on blood. CDR3 in amino acids: CASSLSRLAGGNEQFF. As DNA, the CDR3 is TGTGCCAGCAGTTTATCCCGACTAGCGGGGGGTAATGAGCAGTTCTTC.